These 24 T cell receptor delta chains were sequenced from one sample in a study of gamma-delta chains in newborns, infants, children. TCRdb redid the clone calls on the reads with CATT. The sample lists some 6,900 delta-chain clones, over 2% occurring once. Sequenced input: blood. The receptors were gathered from a child who was a newborn, infant or young child, either healthy, febrile or measles-vaccinated (not recorded which).

In this sample, this clone turned up a few times. This clone may be a read error of a much larger clone one base away. This same CDR3 is encoded by further DNA sequences in the sample. The chain is built from TRDV2 and TRDJ3; 8 bases fit TRDD3. The CDR3 spans 20 residues. Germline CDR1 and CDR2: GEAIGNYY and EKD. CDR3 sequence: CACDTALLGAKSWDTRQMFF. The CDR3 DNA reads TGTGCCTGTGACACCGCCCTACTGGGGGCCAAGTCCTGGGACACCCGCCAGATGTTTTTC.

Notes on this clone: The database protein in TCRdb disagrees with the DNA translation at residue 16; the sequence shown here was translated from the DNA. The rearrangement links TRDV2 to TRDJ3; the match to TRDD3 covers 13 bases. Germline CDR1 GEAIGNYY, CDR2 EKD. This CDR3 has 20 residues. CDR3 sequence: CACDTPYWGIRHRDTQQMFF. The CDR3 DNA reads TGTGCCTGTGACACCCCGTACTGGGGGATACGCCACCGGGACACCCAACAGATGTTTTTC.

This clone was observed a handful of times. This may come from a read error, since a much larger clone is one base off. Other DNA sequences from this sample encode an identical CDR3 as well. V is TRDV2 and J is TRDJ3, with 12 nucleotides matching TRDD3. Germline V lookup: CDR1 GEAIGNYY, CDR2 EKD. The CDR3 runs to 20 residues. V shed 1 base and J 1 base; nucleotides not matched to a gene: 7. The CDR3 nucleotides read TGTGCCTGTGACACTGTACTGGGGGATACAGGGTCCTGGGACACCCGACAGATGTTTTTC. Translating gives CACDTVLGDTGSWDTRQMFF.

This clone has just a few counts. A clone one base away is much larger, so this may be a read error. This chain uses TRDV2 with TRDJ3, with 10 bases lining up with TRDD3. CDR1 and CDR2 from the germline V gene are GEAIGNYY and EKD. The CDR3 has 21 amino acids. Unmatched junction bases numbered 22, after V lost 3 bases and J lost 9 bases. The CDR3 loop is CACDSLWGDTPNAGGTRQMFF. CDR3 nucleotides: TGTGCCTGTGACTCCCTATGGGGGGATACGCCTAACGCTGGGGGCACCCGACAGATGTTTTTC.

Concerning this clone itself: Translating this DNA gives a protein that differs at residue 16 from the TCRdb one, which belongs to a much larger clone; a read error is likely, and the protein shown is this translation. V is TRDV2 and J is TRDJ3, with D perhaps given as TRDD2 or TRDD3 (5 bases each). Germline V gene sequence: CDR1 GEAIGNYY, CDR2 EKD. This CDR3 has 18 residues. CDR3 loop: CACDTVGPTGRDTRQVFF. CDR3 nucleotide sequence: TGTGCCTGTGACACCGTGGGGCCTACTGGCAGGGACACCCGACAGGTGTTTTTC.

With respect to this clone: The amino acid sequence in TCRdb belongs to a much larger clone and departs from this DNA's translation at residue 10, likely a sequencing read error; the sequence shown is translated from the DNA. The same CDR3 is also encoded by other DNA sequences in this sample. CDR3 bases: TGTGCCTGTGACCCCCCATTTACTGGGGTATACTCCTGGGACACCCGACAGATGTTTTTC. Translating gives CACDPPFTGVYSWDTRQMFF. V is TRDV2 and J is TRDJ3; 7 bases are a match to TRDD3. This CDR3 is 20 amino acids long. The V and J ends lost 3 bases and 0 bases, in that order; junction bases with no gene match: 13. Germline V gives CDR1 GEAIGNYY, CDR2 EKD.

Turning to this clone: The mismatch at residue 3 between this DNA's translation and the TCRdb protein of a much larger clone likely reflects a read error; the protein shown is translated from the DNA. The rearrangement links TRDV2 to TRDJ3, with TRDD3 identical over 8 bases. CDR1 and CDR2 from the germline V gene are GEAIGNYY and EKD. The CDR3 totals 19 residues. CDR3 protein: CARDTLRGDSSWDTRQMFF. In nucleotides, the CDR3 is TGTGCCCGTGACACCTTACGGGGGGATAGTTCCTGGGACACCCGACAGATGTTTTTC.

This clone turned up a few times. This sequence may be a read error, since a much larger clone differs from it by one base. Other nucleotide sequences in the sample specify the same CDR3. CDR3 region: CACDTLGDTWDTRQMFF. The CDR3 bases are TGTGCCTGTGACACACTGGGGGACACCTGGGACACCCGACAGATGTTTTTC. The chain carries TRDV2 and TRDJ3; the match to TRDD3 covers 9 bases. V dropped 1 base and J dropped 2; count of bases not matched to a gene: 2. Per the germline V gene, CDR1 is GEAIGNYY and CDR2 is EKD. This CDR3 is built from 17 residues.

This clone was found a few times. A far larger clone is only one base removed, so a read error is likely. The gene calls are TRDV2 and TRDJ2; 9 bases match TRDD3. This CDR3 is built from 21 residues. Looked up from germline, CDR1 is GEAIGNYY and CDR2 is EKD. The junction had 23 bases not matched to a gene; V was cut back by 3 bases and J by 4 bases. The CDR3: CACDLRPTGGHASLRTAQLFF. DNA for the CDR3: TGTGCCTGTGACCTTAGGCCTACTGGGGGACACGCTTCCCTCCGGACAGCACAACTCTTCTTT.

Remarks on this clone: This DNA's translation and the protein TCRdb lists, from a much larger clone, do not match at residue 15, likely due to a read error; the protein shown is translated from the DNA. V is TRDV2 and J is TRDJ2, with a weak D call TRDD3 (6 bases). The CDR3 totals 17 residues. Germline CDR1 GEAIGNYY, CDR2 EKD. The CDR3 sequence is CACDTVGGHALTAQIFF. Here the CDR3 DNA reads TGTGCCTGTGACACGGTGGGGGGACACGCTTTGACAGCACAAATCTTCTTT.

A remark on this clone: TCRdb's protein, taken from a much larger clone, differs from this DNA's translation at residue 16, likely owing to a read error; the protein displayed comes from the DNA. The chain joins TRDV2 to TRDJ3, with TRDD3 matching over 8 bases. This CDR3 is built from 20 residues. The germline gives CDR1 GEAIGNYY, CDR2 EKD. CDR3 coding DNA: TGTGCCTGTGACACGGTGTTGCTGGGGGACTCCTCCTGGGACACCCTACAGATGTTTTTC. It yields the protein CACDTVLLGDSSWDTLQMFF.

For this clone: A much larger clone differs from this one at a single base, so this may be a read error. Other DNA sequences within the sample encode an identical CDR3. This chain uses TRDV2 with TRDJ1; 9 nucleotides match TRDD3. The CDR3 consists of 15 residues. V shed 0 bases and J 7 bases; nucleotides not matched to a gene: 8. CDR1 GEAIGNYY and CDR2 EKD come from the germline V gene. CDR3 sequence (DNA): TGTGCCTGTGACACCGTGGGGGGGGATACCCCTAAACTCATCTTT. This translates into CACDTVGGDTPKLIF.

The V call is TRDV2, the J call TRDJ3, with 7 nucleotides matching TRDD3. The trim removed 1 base at V and 0 bases at J, leaving 8 bases unmatched. The CDR3 is made up of 19 amino acids. CDR1 is GEAIGNYY and CDR2 is EKD in the germline V gene. The CDR3 coding sequence is TGTGCCTGTGACACGCCTGGGGGCTCTAGCTCCTGGGACACCCGACAGATGTTTTTC. Translated: CACDTPGGSSSWDTRQMFF.

With respect to this clone: A far larger clone is a single base away, which makes a read error likely. In the same sample, other DNA sequences code for this CDR3. The chain links TRDV2 to TRDJ2; TRDD3 matches at 13 bases. The CDR3 is 17 residues long. CDR1 and CDR2 from the germline V gene are GEAIGNYY and EKD. This CDR3 is CACDTVTGGYATAQLFF. DNA of the CDR3: TGTGCCTGCGACACCGTGACTGGGGGATACGCAACAGCACAACTCTTCTTT.

This clone was picked up a small number of times. A much larger clone lies one base from this, so it may be a read error. Other DNA sequences from this sample encode an identical CDR3 as well. J is TRDJ3 and V is TRDV2; D is unresolved. Per the germline V gene, CDR1 is GEAIGNYY and CDR2 is EKD. The CDR3 sequence is 16 residues long. CDR3 in amino acids: CACDTVGSWDTRQMFF. The CDR3 DNA follows: TGTGCCTGCGACACCGTGGGTTCCTGGGACACCCGACAGATGTTTTTC.

Relative to its sample, this clone is large. The sample holds other DNA sequences that translate to the same CDR3. V and J are TRDV2 and TRDJ1, with 8 nucleotides matching TRDD3. This CDR3 region has 14 residues. After removal of 2 bases from V and 0 bases from J, the junction contained 1 base not matched to a gene. CDR1 and CDR2 from the germline V gene are GEAIGNYY and EKD. As DNA, the CDR3 is TGTGCCTGTGACAAACTGGGGGACACCGATAAACTCATCTTT. This translates into CACDKLGDTDKLIF.

As concerns this clone: A far larger clone is one base from this, pointing to a likely read error. This chain links TRDV2 with TRDJ3; 7 nucleotides align to TRDD3. The CDR3 is made up of 20 amino acids. Germline V gives CDR1 GEAIGNYY, CDR2 EKD. The CDR3 spells CACGTASLGASSWDTRQMFF. CDR3 DNA sequence: TGTGCCTGTGGCACCGCGTCTCTGGGGGCGAGCTCCTGGGACACCCGACAGATGTTTTTC.

On this clone itself: TCRdb shows a much larger clone's protein in place of this DNA's translation, and the two differ at residue 14, likely through a read error; the protein shown is translated from the DNA. This rearrangement joins TRDV2 to TRDJ2; TRDD3 matches at 10 bases. This CDR3 has 18 residues. The V gene's germline CDR1 is GEAIGNYY and CDR2 EKD. CDR3 amino acids: CACDPRGDTTSLTTQLFF. The CDR3 DNA reads as TGTGCCTGTGACCCGAGGGGGGATACGACCTCTTTGACAACACAACTCTTCTTT.

With respect to this clone: The protein that TCRdb holds for this DNA derives from a much larger clone and differs from the translated DNA at residue 15, which likely indicates a read error; the protein shown here is translated from the DNA. The chain uses TRDV2 and TRDJ3; 8 bases line up with TRDD3. The CDR3 sequence is 20 residues long. Looked up from germline, CDR1 is GEAIGNYY and CDR2 is EKD. The CDR3 nucleotides read TGTGCCTGTGACACCGGAGGACTGGGGGCTAGCTCCTGGGACGCCCGACAGATGTTTTTC. Translation: CACDTGGLGASSWDARQMFF.

About this clone itself: A much larger clone lies one base from this, so it may be a read error. This specimen includes other DNA sequences encoding the same CDR3. This chain joins TRDV2 and TRDJ3; 10 bases map to TRDD3. This CDR3 has 19 amino acids. Germline CDR1 reads GEAIGNYY; CDR2 reads EKD. CDR3 residues: CACDTVLGDYSWDTRQMFF. Written as DNA, the CDR3 is TGTGCCTGCGACACCGTACTGGGGGATTACTCCTGGGACACCCGACAGATGTTTTTC.

In its sample, this clone was seen a few times. This is likely an artifact of a read error, given a far larger clone one base away. Different DNA sequences within this sample yield the same CDR3. The chain couples TRDV2 to TRDJ3, with 10 bases identical to TRDD3. Trimming cost V 3 bases and J 2 bases; bases outside gene matches: 12. The CDR3 sequence is 20 residues long. Germline CDR1 and CDR2: GEAIGNYY and EKD. CDR3 in amino acids: CACDSSYWGMPTWDTRQMFF. The CDR3 nucleotides are TGTGCCTGTGACTCTTCGTACTGGGGGATGCCGACCTGGGACACCCGACAGATGTTTTTC.

A word on this clone: A much bigger clone sits one base away, suggesting this may be a read error. This specimen includes other DNA sequences encoding the same CDR3. The chain couples TRDV2 to TRDJ2; 8 bases map to TRDD3. This CDR3 has 16 residues. Germline loops: CDR1 GEAIGNYY, CDR2 EKD. The CDR3 here is CACDAVLGDLTAQLFF. As DNA, the CDR3 is TGTGCCTGTGACGCCGTTTTGGGGGATTTGACAGCCCAACTCTTCTTT.

Only a few counts were recorded for this clone. The protein recorded in TCRdb matches a much larger clone and deviates from this DNA's translation at residue 11, suggesting a read error; the protein here is obtained by translating the DNA. V gene TRDV2 combines with J gene TRDJ3; 8 nucleotides line up with TRDD3. The CDR3 consists of 17 residues. CDR1 and CDR2 from the germline V gene are GEAIGNYY and EKD. The CDR3 bases are TGTGCCTGTGACCCACTGGGGGCTCGCTGGGGCACCCGACAGATGTTTTTC. Residues: CACDPLGARWGTRQMFF.

Regarding this clone: This is likely an artifact of a read error, given a far larger clone one base away. V usage is TRDV1 and J usage is TRDJ1; tentatively, D is TRDD2 (8 bases). CDR1 and CDR2 (germline): TSWWSYY, QGS. This CDR3 comprises 22 residues. The V end was cut by 3 bases, the J end by 0 bases, with 32 bases between. CDR3 sequence reads: CALGEGYPAFLSLRAHTDKLIF. The CDR3 nucleotides read TGTGCTCTTGGGGAGGGATACCCGGCCTTCCTAAGTTTGCGAGCCCACACCGATAAACTCATCTTT.